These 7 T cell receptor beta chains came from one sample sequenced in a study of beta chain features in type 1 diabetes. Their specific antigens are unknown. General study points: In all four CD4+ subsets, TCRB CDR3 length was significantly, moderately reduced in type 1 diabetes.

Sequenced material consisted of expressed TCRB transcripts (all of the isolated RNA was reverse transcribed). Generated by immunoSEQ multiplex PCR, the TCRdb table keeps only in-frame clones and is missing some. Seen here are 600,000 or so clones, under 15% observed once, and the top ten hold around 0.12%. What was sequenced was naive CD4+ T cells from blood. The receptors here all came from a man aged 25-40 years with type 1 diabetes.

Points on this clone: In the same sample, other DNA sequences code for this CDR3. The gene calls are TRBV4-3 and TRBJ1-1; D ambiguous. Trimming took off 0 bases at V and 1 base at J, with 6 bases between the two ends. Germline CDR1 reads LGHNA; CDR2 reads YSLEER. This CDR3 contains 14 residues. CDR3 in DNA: TGCGCCAGCAGCCAAGATCGGGGGAACACTGAAGCTTTCTTT. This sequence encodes CASSQDRGNTEAFF.

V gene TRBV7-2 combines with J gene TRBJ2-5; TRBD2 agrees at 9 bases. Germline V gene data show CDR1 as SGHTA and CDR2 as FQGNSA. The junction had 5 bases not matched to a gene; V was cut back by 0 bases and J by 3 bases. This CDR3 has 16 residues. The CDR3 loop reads CASSLADLAGEETQYF. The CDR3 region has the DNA TGTGCCAGCAGCTTAGCGGATTTAGCGGGGGAAGAGACCCAGTACTTC.

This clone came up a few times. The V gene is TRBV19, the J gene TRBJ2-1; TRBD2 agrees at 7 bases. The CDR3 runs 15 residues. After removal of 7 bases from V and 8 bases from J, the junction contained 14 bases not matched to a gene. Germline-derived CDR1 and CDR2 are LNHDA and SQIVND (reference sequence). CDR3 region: CASTPTSSIVHEQFF. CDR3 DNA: TGTGCCAGTACGCCGACTAGCTCTATAGTCCATGAGCAGTTCTTC.

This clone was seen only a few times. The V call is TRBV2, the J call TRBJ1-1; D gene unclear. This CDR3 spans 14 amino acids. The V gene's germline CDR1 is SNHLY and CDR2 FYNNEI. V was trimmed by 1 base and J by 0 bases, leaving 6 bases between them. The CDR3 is CASSEDRLNTEAFF. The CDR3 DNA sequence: TGTGCCAGCAGTGAAGACAGACTGAACACTGAAGCTTTCTTT.

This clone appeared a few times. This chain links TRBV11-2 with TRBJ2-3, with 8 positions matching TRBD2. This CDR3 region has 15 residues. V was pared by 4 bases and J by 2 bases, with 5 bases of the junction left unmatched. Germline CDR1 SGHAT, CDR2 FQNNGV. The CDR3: CASSWTSLDTDTQYF. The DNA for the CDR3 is TGTGCCAGCAGCTGGACTAGCCTCGACACAGATACGCAGTATTTT.

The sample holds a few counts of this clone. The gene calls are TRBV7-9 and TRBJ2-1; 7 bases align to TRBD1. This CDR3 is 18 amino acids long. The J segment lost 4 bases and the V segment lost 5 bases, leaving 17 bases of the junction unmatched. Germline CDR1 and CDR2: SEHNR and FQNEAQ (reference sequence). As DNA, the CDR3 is TGTGCCAGCAGCCGTATAAACTCCGGGACAGATGCTTACAATGAGCAGTTCTTC. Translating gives CASSRINSGTDAYNEQFF.

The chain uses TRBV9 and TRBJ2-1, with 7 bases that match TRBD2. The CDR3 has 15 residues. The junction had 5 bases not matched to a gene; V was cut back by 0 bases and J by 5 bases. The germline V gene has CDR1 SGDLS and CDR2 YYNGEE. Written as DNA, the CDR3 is TGTGCCAGCAGCGTAGGGGGAGGGAGGGACAATGAGCAGTTCTTC. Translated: CASSVGGGRDNEQFF.